This TCR beta chain was recorded in a study of CD8 T cells in Susac syndrome. Study summary: Blood was drawn from Susac syndrome patients while they were therapy-naive, on corticosteroids, or on intravenous immunoglobulin alone.

CD8+ and CD4+ T cells taken from blood had their TCR beta sequenced. TEMRA cells were FACS-enriched, unlike CD8+ and CD4+ T cells, which were negatively isolated. The CDR3 length is 19 residues. From germline, CDR1 is MNHEY and CDR2 SVGAGI. V lost 2 bases and J lost 2; bases outside the gene matches: 9. With random hexamers, about 0.5 to 1 ug RNA was reverse transcribed. Across 54 Vbeta and 13 Jbeta, TCR beta CDR3 was amplified with immunoSEQ multiplex PCR. Each CDR3 protein gets one entry after TCRdb re-called the immunoSEQ multiplex PCR reads with MiXCR. In the table there are roughly 250,000 distinct CDR3 sequences, 90% to 96% of which are singletons.

The V and J genes are TRBV6-5 and TRBJ2-6; TRBD2 matches 10 bases. This receptor was taken from a human donor with Susac syndrome. What was sequenced was CD4+ T cells from PBMCs. The chain's CDR3 is CASSYIILAGAPGANVLTF. CDR3 DNA sequence: TGTGCCAGCAGTTACATCATCCTAGCGGGAGCACCTGGGGCCAACGTCCTGACTTTC.